The clone carrying this T cell receptor beta chain was found once. Its specificity is not known. CDR1 is SGHAT, CDR2 FQNNGV, per germline. V lost 1 base and J lost 7, with 5 bases in between. This CDR3 comprises 12 residues. Assay: immunoSEQ multiplex PCR; the TCRdb copy retains only in-frame clones and omits some. The sample contains more than 25,000 clones, roughly three quarters of which appear only once. This specimen comes from a study of radiotherapy plus CTLA-4 blockade in lung cancer. Study information: Among enrolled patients, 15% to 20% responded and roughly 28% achieved disease control. Study-level points and caveats: Peripheral blood showed expansion of tumor-derived TCR clones after radiotherapy and ipilimumab.

This TCR derives from a human donor with non-small cell lung cancer that progressed on radiotherapy plus ipilimumab. The sample in question was peripheral blood, obtained from a patient treated with radiotherapy plus ipilimumab. This chain uses TRBV11-2 with TRBJ1-3; no firm D call. For the CDR3, the DNA is TGTGCCAGCAGCTTAGGTCGGAACACCATATATTTT. Translation gives CASSLGRNTIYF.